This T cell receptor beta chain is from a study of blood T cell repertoires in COVID-19. CDR1 is LGHDT and CDR2 is YNNKEL in the germline V gene (reference sequence). The V gene end was trimmed by 0 bases and the J gene end by 3 bases; junction bases not matched to a gene: 7. There are 16 residues in the CDR3. As handled by the study authors: Estimation of nucleated cell counts was performed using reference gene primer amplification. Some clones are missing from TCRdb's copy, which holds only in-frame ones; the method was immunoSEQ multiplex PCR. For V, J and clone size, that table is used; D and trimming come from the DNA. The table has some 200,000 clones, around 82% seen once; the top ten hold 4.5% to 7%.

The material sequenced was peripheral blood. The clonotype originates from a woman aged 70 to 79 with acute or convalescent COVID-19. This chain connects TRBV3-1 (or the pseudogene TRBV3-2) to TRBJ1-2; 7 positions match TRBD1. In DNA, the CDR3 is TGTGCCAGCAGCCAAGACCTCCTCACAGGGGACTATGGCTACACCTTC. This sequence encodes CASSQDLLTGDYGYTF.